The clone carrying this T cell receptor beta chain was observed a few times. The antigen is not known. The authors ran a second PCR of 7 to 11 cycles using a sample-barcoded 5' primer and a J-beta primer mix. Each cDNA molecule carried a tag from a template-switch adaptor that contained 12 random nucleotides. TCRdb analysed the 5' RACE reads with MiXCR anew, one entry per CDR3 protein. In the table there are 800,000 or so distinct CDR3 sequences, around 25% of which are singletons. This sample is drawn from a study of blood T cells in healthy people across ages. General observations from the study: The recorded TCR beta diversity per million T cells decreased in a roughly linear manner with age.

The junction had 9 bases not matched to a gene; V was cut back by 8 bases and J by 8 bases. The CDR3 has 13 residues. The V gene's germline CDR1 is SGHTA and CDR2 FQGTGA. This same sample was also taken into another study, of T cells of mothers and their children.

The chain recombines TRBV7-3 with TRBJ2-1, with 7 nucleotides matching TRBD2. The TCR sequence derives from a boy aged 5-17 years in good health. The sample was blood. CDR3 residues: CASAGDDFDEQFF. CDR3 DNA sequence: TGTGCCAGCGCGGGGGACGATTTTGATGAGCAGTTCTTC.